The present T cell receptor beta chain was sequenced within a study of blood T cell repertoires in COVID-19. At the level of the study: COVID-19 samples, acute and convalescent, were from the United States, Italy and Spain. T cells, B-cell-depleted T cells, or PBMCs supplied cDNA or gDNA.

Profiled with immunoSEQ multiplex PCR; TCRdb holds only in-frame clones, not every one. The sample includes roughly 230,000 clones, around 90% of them seen just once. Germline V CDR1 and CDR2: WNHNN, SYGVQD (reference sequence). CDR3 length equals 14 residues. Unmatched junction bases numbered 9, after V lost 10 bases and J lost 4 bases. This receptor was taken from an older woman with COVID-19, enrolled during active disease. Sequencing was done on a sample of peripheral blood. The V call is TRBV10-1, the J call TRBJ1-2; 10 positions agree with TRBD1. The CDR3 region is CATADRGYPYGYTF. CDR3 nucleotides: TGCGCCACCGCGGACAGGGGGTATCCCTATGGCTACACCTTC.